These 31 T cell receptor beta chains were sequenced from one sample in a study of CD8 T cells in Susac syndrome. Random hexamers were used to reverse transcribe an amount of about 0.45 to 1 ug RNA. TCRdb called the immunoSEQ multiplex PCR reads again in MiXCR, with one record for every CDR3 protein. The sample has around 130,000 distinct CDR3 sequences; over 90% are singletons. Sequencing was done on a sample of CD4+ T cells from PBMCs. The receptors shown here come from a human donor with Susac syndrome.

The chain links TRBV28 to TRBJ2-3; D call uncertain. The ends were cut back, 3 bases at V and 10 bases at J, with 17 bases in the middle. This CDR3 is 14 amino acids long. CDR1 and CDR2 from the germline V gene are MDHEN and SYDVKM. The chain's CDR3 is CASSLPPTLRAQYF. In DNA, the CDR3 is TGTGCCAGCAGTTTGCCCCCCACTCTAAGGGCGCAGTATTTT.

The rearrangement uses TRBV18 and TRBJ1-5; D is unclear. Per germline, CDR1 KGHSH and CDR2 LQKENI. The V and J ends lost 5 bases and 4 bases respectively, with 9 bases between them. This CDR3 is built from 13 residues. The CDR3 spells CASSADLNQPQHF. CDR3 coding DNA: TGTGCCAGCTCAGCCGACCTGAATCAGCCCCAGCATTTT. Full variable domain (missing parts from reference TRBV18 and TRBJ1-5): NAGVMQNPRHLVRRRGQEARLRCSPMKGHSHVYWYRQLPEEGLKFMVYLQKENIIDESGMPKERFSAEFPKEGPSILRIQQVVRGDSAAYFCASSADLNQPQHFGDGTRLSIL.

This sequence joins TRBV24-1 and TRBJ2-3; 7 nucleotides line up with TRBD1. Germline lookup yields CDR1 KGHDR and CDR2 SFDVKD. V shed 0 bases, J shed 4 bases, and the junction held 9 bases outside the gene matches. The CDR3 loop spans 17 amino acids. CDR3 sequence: CATSDLRDSEGPDTQYF. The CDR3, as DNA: TGTGCCACCAGTGATTTGCGGGACAGTGAAGGCCCAGATACGCAGTATTTT.

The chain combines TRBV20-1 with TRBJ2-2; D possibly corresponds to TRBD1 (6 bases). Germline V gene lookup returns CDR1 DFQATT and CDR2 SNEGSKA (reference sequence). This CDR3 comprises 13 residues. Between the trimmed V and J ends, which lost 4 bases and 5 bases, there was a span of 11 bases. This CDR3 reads CSATQGFTGELFF. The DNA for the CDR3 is TGCAGTGCTACACAGGGTTTTACCGGGGAGCTGTTTTTT.

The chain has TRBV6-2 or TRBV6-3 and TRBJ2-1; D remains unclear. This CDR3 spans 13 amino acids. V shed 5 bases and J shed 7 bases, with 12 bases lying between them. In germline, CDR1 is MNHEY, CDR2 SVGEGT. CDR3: CASSQSPSNEQFF. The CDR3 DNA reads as TGTGCCAGCAGTCAGTCCCCCAGTAATGAGCAGTTCTTC.

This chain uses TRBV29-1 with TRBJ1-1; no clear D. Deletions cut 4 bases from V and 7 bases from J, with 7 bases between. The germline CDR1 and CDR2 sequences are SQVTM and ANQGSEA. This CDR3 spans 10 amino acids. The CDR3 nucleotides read TGCAGCGTTGTCGGGTATGAAGCTTTCTTT. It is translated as CSVVGYEAFF.

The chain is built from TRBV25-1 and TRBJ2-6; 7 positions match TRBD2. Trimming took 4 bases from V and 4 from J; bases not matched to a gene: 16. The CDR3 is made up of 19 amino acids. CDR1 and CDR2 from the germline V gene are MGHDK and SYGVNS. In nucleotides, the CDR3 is TGTGCCAGCAGTGCCCCCCGGGGGAGCGGGGTGCTAGGGGCCAACGTCCTGACTTTC. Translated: CASSAPRGSGVLGANVLTF.

CDR3 DNA sequence: TGTGCCAGCAGCTTAGGGGGGCGGGACGAGCAGTACTTC. Translated: CASSLGGRDEQYF. V and J are TRBV7-6 and TRBJ2-7; a weak D match, TRBD1 (6 bases). Trimming shortened V by 1 base and J by 5 bases, and 9 bases separated the two germline ends. The CDR3 runs to 13 residues. Germline V gives CDR1 SGHVS, CDR2 FNYEAQ. Together with reference TRBV7-6 and TRBJ2-7, the CDR3 gives the full variable domain: GAGVSQSPRYKVTKRGQDVALRCDPISGHVSLYWYRQALGQGPEFLTYFNYEAQQDKSGLPNDRFSAERPEGSISTLTIQRTEQRDSAMYRCASSLGGRDEQYFGPGTRLTVT.

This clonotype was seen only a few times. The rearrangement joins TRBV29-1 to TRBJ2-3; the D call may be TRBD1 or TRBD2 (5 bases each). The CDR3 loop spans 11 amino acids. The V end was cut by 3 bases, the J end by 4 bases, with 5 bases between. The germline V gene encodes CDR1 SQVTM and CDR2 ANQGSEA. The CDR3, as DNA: TGCAGCGTTGAGGGGGCAGATACGCAGTATTTT. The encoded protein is CSVEGADTQYF.

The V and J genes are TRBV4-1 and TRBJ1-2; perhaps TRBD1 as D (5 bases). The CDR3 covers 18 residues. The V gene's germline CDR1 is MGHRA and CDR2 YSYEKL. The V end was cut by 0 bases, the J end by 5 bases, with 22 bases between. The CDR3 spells CASSQDQSSGLSAYGYTF. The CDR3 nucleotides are TGCGCCAGCAGCCAAGATCAGTCCTCAGGGCTATCGGCGTATGGCTACACCTTC.

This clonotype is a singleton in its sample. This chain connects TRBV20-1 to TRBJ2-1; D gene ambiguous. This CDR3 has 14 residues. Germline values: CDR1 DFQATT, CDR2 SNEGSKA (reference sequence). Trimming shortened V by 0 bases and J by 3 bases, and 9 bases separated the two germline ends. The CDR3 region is CSAREPTGYNEQFF. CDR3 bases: TGCAGTGCTAGAGAACCGACTGGCTACAATGAGCAGTTCTTC.

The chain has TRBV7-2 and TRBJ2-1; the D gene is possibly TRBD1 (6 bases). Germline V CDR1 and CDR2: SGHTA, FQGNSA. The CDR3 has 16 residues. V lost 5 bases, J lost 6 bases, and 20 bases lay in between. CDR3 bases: TGTGCCAGCAGCATAACCGGGACACAGGCACGCAATGAGCAGTTCTTC. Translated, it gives CASSITGTQARNEQFF.

The CDR3: CASSLYERGRTEAFF. The CDR3 nucleotides read TGTGCCAGCAGCTTATATGAGCGGGGACGGACTGAAGCTTTCTTT. This rearrangement joins TRBV7-9 to TRBJ1-1, with a possible D match to TRBD1 (5 bases). The CDR3 contains 15 residues. The V end was cut by 2 bases, the J end by 5 bases, with 15 bases between. Germline assignment: CDR1 SEHNR and CDR2 FQNEAQ (reference sequence).

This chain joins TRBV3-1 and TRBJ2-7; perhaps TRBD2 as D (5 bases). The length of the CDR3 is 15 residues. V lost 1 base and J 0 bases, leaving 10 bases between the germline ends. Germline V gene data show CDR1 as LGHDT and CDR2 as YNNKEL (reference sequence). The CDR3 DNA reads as TGTGCCAGCAGCCAAGTTGGAGCGGACTCCTACGAGCAGTACTTC. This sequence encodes CASSQVGADSYEQYF.

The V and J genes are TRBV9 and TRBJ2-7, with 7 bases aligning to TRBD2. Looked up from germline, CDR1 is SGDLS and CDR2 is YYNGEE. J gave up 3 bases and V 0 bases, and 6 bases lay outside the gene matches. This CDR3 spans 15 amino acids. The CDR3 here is CASSVDRGEFYEQYF. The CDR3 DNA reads TGTGCCAGCAGCGTAGACCGGGGGGAATTCTACGAGCAGTACTTC.

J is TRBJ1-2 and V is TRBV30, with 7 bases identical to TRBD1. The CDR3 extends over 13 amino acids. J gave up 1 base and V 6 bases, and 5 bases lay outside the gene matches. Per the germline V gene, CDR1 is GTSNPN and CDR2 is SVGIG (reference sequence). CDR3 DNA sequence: TGTGCCTGCGGGACAGAGTATAACTATGGCTACACCTTC. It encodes CACGTEYNYGYTF.

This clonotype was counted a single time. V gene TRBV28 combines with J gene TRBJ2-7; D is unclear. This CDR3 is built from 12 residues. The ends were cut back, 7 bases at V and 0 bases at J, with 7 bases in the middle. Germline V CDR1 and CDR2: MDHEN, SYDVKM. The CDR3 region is CASTTSSYEQYF. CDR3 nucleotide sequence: TGTGCCAGCACTACTTCCTCCTACGAGCAGTACTTC. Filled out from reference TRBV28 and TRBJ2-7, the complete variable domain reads DVKVTQSSRYLVKRTGEKVFLECVQDMDHENMFWYRQDPGLGLRLIYFSYDVKMKEKGDIPEGYSVSREKKERFSLILESASTNQTSMYLCASTTSSYEQYFGPGTRLTVT.

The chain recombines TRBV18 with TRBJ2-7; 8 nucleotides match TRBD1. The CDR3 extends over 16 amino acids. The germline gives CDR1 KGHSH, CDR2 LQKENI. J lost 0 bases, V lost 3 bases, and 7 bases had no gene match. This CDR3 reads CASSPPRTGISYEQYF. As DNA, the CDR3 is TGTGCCAGCTCACCTCCGAGGACAGGGATCTCCTACGAGCAGTACTTC.

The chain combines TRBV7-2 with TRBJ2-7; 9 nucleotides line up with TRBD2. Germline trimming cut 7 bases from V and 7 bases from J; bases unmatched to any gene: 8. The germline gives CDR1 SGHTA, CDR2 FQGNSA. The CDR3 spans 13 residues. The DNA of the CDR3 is TGTGCCAGCACCCTAGTGCGGGGGGGGGAGCAGTACTTC. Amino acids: CASTLVRGGEQYF.

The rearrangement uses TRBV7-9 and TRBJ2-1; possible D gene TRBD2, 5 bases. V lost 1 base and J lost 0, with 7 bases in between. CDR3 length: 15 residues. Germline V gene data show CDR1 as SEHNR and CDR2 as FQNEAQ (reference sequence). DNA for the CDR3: TGTGCCAGCAGCTTAGGAGCGGCCTCCTACAATGAGCAGTTCTTC. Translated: CASSLGAASYNEQFF.

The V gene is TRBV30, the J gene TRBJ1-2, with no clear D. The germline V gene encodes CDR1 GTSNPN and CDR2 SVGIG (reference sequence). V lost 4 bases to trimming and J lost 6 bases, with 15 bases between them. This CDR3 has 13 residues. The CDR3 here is CAWTYQLIDGYTF. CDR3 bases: TGTGCCTGGACCTATCAGCTCATCGATGGCTACACCTTC.

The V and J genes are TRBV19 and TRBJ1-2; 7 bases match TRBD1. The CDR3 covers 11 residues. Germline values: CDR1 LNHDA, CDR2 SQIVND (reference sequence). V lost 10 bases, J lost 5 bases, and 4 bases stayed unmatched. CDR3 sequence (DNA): TGTGCCACCCAGGGACAGTATGGCTACACCTTC. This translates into CATQGQYGYTF.

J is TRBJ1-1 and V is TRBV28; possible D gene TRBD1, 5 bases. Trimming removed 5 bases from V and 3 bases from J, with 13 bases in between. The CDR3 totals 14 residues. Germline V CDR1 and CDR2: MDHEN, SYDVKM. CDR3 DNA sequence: TGTGCCAGCAGTGCCGGGCTCAGGGACACTGAAGCTTTCTTT. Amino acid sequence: CASSAGLRDTEAFF.

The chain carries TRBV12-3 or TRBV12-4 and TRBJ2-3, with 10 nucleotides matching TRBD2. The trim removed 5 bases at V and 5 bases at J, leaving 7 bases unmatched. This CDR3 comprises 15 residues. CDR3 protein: CASSNPGLAKDTQYF. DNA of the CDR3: TGTGCCAGCAGTAATCCGGGACTAGCGAAAGATACGCAGTATTTT.

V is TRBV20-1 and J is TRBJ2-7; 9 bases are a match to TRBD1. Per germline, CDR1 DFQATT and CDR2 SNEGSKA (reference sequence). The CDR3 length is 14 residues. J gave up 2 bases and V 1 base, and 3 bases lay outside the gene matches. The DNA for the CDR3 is TGCAGTGCTAGAGGCCGGGACAGGGCCTACGAGCAGTACTTC. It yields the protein CSARGRDRAYEQYF.

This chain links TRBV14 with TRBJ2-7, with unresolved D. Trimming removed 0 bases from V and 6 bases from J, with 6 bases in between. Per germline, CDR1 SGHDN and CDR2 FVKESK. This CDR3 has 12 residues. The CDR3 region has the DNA TGTGCCAGCAGCCAAGAATTTTCCGAGCAGTACTTC. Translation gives CASSQEFSEQYF.

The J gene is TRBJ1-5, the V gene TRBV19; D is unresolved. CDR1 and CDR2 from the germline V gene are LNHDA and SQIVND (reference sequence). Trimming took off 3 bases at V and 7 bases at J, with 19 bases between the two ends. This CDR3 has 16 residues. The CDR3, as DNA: TGTGCCAGTAGTATCTTCGGTGGAGGCCCTGGGCAGCCCCAGCATTTT. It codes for CASSIFGGGPGQPQHF. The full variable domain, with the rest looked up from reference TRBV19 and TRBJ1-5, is DGGITQSPKYLFRKEGQNVTLSCEQNLNHDAMYWYRQDPGQGLRLIYYSQIVNDFQKGDIAEGYSVSREKKESFPLTVTSAQKNPTAFYLCASSIFGGGPGQPQHFGDGTRLSIL.

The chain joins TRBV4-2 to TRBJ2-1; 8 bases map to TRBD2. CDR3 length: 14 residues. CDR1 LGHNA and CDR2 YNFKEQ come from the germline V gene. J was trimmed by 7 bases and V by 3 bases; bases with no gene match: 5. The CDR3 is CASSQEGLGNEQFF. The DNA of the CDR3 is TGTGCCAGCAGCCAGGAGGGACTAGGAAATGAGCAGTTCTTC.

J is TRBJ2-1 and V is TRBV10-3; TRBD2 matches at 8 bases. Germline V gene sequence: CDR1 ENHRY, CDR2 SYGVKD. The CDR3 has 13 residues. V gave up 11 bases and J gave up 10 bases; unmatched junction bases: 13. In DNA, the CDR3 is TGTGCCTCCGGGCTAGCGGGCCTCTCAGAGCAGTTCTTC. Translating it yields CASGLAGLSEQFF.

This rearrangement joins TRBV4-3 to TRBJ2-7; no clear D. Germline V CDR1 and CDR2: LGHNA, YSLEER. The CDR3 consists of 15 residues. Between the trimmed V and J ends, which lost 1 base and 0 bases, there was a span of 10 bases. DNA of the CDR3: TGCGCCAGCAGCCAAGCGGGCCCGAGCTCCTACGAGCAGTACTTC. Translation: CASSQAGPSSYEQYF.

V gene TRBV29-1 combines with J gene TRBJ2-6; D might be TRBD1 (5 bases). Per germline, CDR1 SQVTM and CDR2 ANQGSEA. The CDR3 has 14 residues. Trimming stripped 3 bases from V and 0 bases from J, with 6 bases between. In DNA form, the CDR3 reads TGCAGCGTTGATGGGGCCTCTGGGGCCAACGTCCTGACTTTC. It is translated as CSVDGASGANVLTF.